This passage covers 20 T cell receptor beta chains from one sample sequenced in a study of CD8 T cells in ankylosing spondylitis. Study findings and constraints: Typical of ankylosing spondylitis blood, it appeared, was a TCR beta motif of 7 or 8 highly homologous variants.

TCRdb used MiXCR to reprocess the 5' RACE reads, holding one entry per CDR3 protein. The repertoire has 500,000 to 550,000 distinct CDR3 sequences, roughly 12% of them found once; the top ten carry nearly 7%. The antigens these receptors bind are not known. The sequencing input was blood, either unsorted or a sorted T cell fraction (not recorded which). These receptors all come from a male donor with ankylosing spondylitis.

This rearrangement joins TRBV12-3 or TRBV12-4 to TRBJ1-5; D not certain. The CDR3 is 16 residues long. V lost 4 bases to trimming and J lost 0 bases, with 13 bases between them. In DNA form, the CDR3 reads TGTGCCAGCAGTTCCCGGGCCTTTAATAGCAATCAGCCCCAGCATTTT. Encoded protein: CASSSRAFNSNQPQHF.

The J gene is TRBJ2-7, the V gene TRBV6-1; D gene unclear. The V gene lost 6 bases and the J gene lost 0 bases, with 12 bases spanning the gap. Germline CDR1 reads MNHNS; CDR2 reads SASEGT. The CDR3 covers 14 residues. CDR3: CASRDRFSSYEQYF. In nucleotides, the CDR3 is TGTGCCAGCAGAGATCGATTTAGCTCCTACGAGCAGTACTTC.

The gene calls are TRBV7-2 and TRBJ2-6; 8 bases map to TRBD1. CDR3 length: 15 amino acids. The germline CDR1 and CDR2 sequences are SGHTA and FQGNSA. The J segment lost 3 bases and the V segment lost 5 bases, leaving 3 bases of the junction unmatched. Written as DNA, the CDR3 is TGTGCCAGCAGCACCGACAGGGGTGGGGCCAACGTCCTGACTTTC. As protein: CASSTDRGGANVLTF.

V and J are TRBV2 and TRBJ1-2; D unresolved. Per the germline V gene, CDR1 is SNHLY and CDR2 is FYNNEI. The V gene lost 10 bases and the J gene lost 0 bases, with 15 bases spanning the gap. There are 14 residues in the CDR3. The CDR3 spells CATRTKETNYGYTF. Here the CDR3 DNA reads TGTGCCACCCGAACCAAGGAAACTAACTATGGCTACACCTTC.

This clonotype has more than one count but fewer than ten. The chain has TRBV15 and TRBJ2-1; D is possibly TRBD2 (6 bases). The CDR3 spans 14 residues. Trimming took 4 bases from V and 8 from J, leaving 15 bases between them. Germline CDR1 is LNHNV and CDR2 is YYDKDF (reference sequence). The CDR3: CATSIDGGTDEQFF. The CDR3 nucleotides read TGTGCCACCAGCATAGACGGCGGGACGGATGAGCAGTTCTTC.

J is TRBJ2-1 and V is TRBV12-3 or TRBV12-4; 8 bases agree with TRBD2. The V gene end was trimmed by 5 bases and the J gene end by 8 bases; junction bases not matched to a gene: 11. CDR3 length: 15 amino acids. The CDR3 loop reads CASSPSTGGIYEQFF. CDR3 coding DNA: TGTGCCAGCAGTCCCTCGACGGGAGGGATCTATGAGCAGTTCTTC.

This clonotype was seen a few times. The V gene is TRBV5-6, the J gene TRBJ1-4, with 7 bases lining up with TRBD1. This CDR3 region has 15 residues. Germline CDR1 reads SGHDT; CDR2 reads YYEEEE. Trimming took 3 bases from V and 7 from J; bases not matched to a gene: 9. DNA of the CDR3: TGTGCCAGCAGCTCGGTCGACAGGGCCGGTGAAAAACTGTTTTTT. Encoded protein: CASSSVDRAGEKLFF.

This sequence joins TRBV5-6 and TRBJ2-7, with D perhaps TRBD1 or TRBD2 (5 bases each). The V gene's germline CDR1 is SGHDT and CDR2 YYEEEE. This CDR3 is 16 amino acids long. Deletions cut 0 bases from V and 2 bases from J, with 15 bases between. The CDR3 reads CASSLGDGTGTYEQYV. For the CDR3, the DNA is TGTGCCAGCAGCTTGGGTGATGGGACCGGCACCTACGAGCAGTACGTC.

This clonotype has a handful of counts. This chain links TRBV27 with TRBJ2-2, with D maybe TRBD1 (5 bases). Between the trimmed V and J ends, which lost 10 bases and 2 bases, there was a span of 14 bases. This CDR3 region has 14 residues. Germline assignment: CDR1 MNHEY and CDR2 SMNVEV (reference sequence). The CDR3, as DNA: TGTGCCACCCAGGGTGGATTCAACACCGGGGAGCTGTTTTTT. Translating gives CATQGGFNTGELFF.

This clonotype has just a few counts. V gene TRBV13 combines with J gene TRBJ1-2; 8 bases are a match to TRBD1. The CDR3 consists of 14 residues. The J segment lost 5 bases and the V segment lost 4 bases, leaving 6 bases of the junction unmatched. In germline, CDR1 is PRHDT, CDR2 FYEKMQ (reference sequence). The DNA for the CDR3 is TGTGCCAGCAGCTCCTTAACAGGGGGTTATGGCTACACCTTC. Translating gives CASSSLTGGYGYTF.

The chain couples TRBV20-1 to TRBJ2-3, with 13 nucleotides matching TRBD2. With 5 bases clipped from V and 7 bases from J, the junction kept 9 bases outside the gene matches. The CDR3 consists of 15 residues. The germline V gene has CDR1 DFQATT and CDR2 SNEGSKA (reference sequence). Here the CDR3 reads CSASRLAGGANTQYF. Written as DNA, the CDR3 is TGCAGTGCTTCTAGACTAGCGGGAGGAGCAAATACGCAGTATTTT.

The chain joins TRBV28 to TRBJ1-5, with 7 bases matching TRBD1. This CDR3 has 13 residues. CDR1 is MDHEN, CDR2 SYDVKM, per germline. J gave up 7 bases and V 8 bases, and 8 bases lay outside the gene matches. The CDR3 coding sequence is TGTGCCAGCGGGGGACAGCTGGTCCAGCCCCAGCATTTT. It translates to CASGGQLVQPQHF.

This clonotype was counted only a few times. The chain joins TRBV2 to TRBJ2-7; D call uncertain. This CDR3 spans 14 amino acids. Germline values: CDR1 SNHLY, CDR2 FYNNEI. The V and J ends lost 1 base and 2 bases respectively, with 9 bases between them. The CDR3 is CASSEGQEAYEQYF. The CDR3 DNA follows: TGTGCCAGCAGTGAAGGCCAGGAAGCCTACGAGCAGTACTTC.

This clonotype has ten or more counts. CDR3 sequence (DNA): TGCAGCGTTCGAACGGGACAGGAGCAGTACGTC. Translated, it gives CSVRTGQEQYV. The chain uses TRBV29-1 and TRBJ2-7; 7 bases map to TRBD1. CDR1 is SQVTM, CDR2 ANQGSEA, per germline. The CDR3 length is 11 residues. V dropped 5 bases and J dropped 7; count of bases not matched to a gene: 5.

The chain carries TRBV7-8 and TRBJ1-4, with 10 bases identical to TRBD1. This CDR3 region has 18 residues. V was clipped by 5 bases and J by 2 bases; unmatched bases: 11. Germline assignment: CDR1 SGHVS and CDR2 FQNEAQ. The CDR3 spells CASSARQGAKETNEKLFF. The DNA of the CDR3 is TGTGCCAGCAGCGCACGACAGGGGGCGAAGGAGACTAATGAAAAACTGTTTTTT.

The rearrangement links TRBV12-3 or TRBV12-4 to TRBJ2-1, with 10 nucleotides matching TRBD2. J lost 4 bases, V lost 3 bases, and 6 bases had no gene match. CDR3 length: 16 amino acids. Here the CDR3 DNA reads TGTGCCAGCAGTTTTTTCGGACTAGCGGTTTACAATGAGCAGTTCTTC. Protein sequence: CASSFFGLAVYNEQFF.

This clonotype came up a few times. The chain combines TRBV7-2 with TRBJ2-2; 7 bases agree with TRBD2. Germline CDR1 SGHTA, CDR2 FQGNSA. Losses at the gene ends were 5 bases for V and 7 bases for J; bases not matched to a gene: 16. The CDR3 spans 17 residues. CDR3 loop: CASSLNGLGGDDGELFF. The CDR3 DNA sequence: TGTGCCAGCAGCCTAAACGGGCTGGGGGGGGATGACGGGGAGCTGTTTTTT.

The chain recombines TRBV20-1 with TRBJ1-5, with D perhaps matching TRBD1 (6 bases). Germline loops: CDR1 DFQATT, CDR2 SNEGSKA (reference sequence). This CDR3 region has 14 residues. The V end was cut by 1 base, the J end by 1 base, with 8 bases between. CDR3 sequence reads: CSARGDNSNQPQHF. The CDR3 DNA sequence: TGCAGTGCTAGAGGGGACAACAGCAATCAGCCCCAGCATTTT.

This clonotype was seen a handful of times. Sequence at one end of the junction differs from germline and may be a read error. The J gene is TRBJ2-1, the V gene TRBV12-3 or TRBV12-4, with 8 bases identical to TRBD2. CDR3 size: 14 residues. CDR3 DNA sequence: TGTGCCAGCAGTCTAGCCTTTGCGGGAGGTGAGCAGTTCTTC. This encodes CASSLAFAGGEQFF.

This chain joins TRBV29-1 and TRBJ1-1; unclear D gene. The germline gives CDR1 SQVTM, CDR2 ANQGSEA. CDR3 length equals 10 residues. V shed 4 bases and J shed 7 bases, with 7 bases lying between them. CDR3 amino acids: CSVAEGEAFF. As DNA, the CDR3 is TGCAGCGTTGCAGAAGGTGAAGCTTTCTTT.